The 21 T cell receptor beta chains below all came from one sample that was sequenced in a study of cytotoxic CD8 clonotypes in ibrutinib-treated CLL. The method was immunoSEQ multiplex PCR; TCRdb's version includes in-frame clones alone and lacks a portion of them. This table has some 200,000 clones, 60% to 80% appearing once. Sequenced here: PBMCs, sampled after 12 months of ibrutinib treatment. All receptors come from a human donor with chronic lymphocytic leukemia.

This clone was detected only a few times. This chain joins TRBV9 and TRBJ2-3, with D perhaps being TRBD1 or TRBD2 (5 bases each). This CDR3 is 14 amino acids long. Germline lookup yields CDR1 SGDLS and CDR2 YYNGEE. The V gene lost 3 bases and the J gene lost 1 base, with 9 bases spanning the gap. CDR3 DNA sequence: TGTGCCAGCAGCGGGGGGTTAGGCACAGATACGCAGTATTTT. It yields the protein CASSGGLGTDTQYF.

The DNA for the CDR3 is TGTGCCAGCAGCATCCGCCTCTGGCGACCGGGGAATGAGCAGTTCTTC. It codes for CASSIRLWRPGNEQFF. This chain joins TRBV7-8 and TRBJ2-1, with TRBD2 as a possible D gene (5 bases). V was pared by 5 bases and J by 7 bases, with 21 bases between. Germline V gene data show CDR1 as SGHVS and CDR2 as FQNEAQ. The CDR3 has 16 residues.

The chain is built from TRBV11-1 and TRBJ2-3; D perhaps matches TRBD1 (5 bases). From germline, CDR1 is SGHAT and CDR2 FQDESV (reference sequence). Between the trimmed V and J ends, which lost 5 bases and 3 bases, there was a span of 18 bases. The CDR3 sequence is 16 residues long. CDR3 nucleotides: TGTGCCAGCAGCCACTTGGGGCCCACCGCGACAGATACGCAGTATTTT. Amino acid sequence: CASSHLGPTATDTQYF.

This clone was detected only a few times. The rearrangement links TRBV5-1 to TRBJ1-1; D gene unclear. The CDR3 covers 14 residues. Germline CDR1 SGHRS, CDR2 YFSETQ. Trimming removed 0 bases at V and 1 base at J, with 7 bases between. The CDR3 sequence: CASSLEQSNTEAFF. The DNA of the CDR3 is TGCGCCAGCAGCTTGGAACAGTCGAACACTGAAGCTTTCTTT.

The chain joins TRBV5-6 to TRBJ2-7, with D perhaps matching TRBD1 or TRBD2 (5 bases each). Germline CDR1 and CDR2: SGHDT and YYEEEE. This CDR3 contains 14 residues. The ends were cut back, 4 bases at V and 3 bases at J, with 14 bases in the middle. The CDR3 protein is CASSPGPGGYEQYF. CDR3 DNA sequence: TGTGCCAGCAGCCCGGGACCCGGAGGCTACGAGCAGTACTTC.

The V gene is TRBV11-2, the J gene TRBJ1-1; D uncertain. The CDR3 loop spans 12 amino acids. Trimming cost V 6 bases and J 11 bases, with 16 bases left between them. CDR1 and CDR2 (germline): SGHAT, FQNNGV. The CDR3 DNA sequence: TGTGCCAGCAGTCGACCCGCGGCTCGGGCTTTCTTT. Its translation is CASSRPAARAFF. The full variable domain, rest sourced from reference TRBV11-2 and TRBJ1-1, is EAGVAQSPRYKIIEKRQSVAFWCNPISGHATLYWYQQILGQGPKLLIQFQNNGVVDDSQLPKDRFSAERLKGVDSTLKIQPAKLEDSAVYLCASSRPAARAFFGQGTRLTVV.

This clone was seen a handful of times. Its ends do not fully match the called genes, so a read error is possible. V gene TRBV4-3 combines with J gene TRBJ1-3, with D unclear. The CDR3 contains 11 residues. From germline, CDR1 is LGHNA and CDR2 YSLEER. The CDR3, as DNA: TGCGCCAGCAGCCAAGATGGGCAGATGGATTTT. Translated: CASSQDGQMDF.

The chain joins TRBV11-2 to TRBJ2-7; D remains ambiguous. Trimming cost V 3 bases and J 2 bases, with 11 bases left between them. CDR1 is SGHAT and CDR2 is FQNNGV in the germline V gene. This CDR3 region has 14 residues. The CDR3 sequence: CASSLDGRAYEQYF. CDR3 sequence (DNA): TGTGCCAGCAGCTTGGATGGACGGGCCTACGAGCAGTACTTC. Complete variable domain (other parts from reference TRBV11-2 and TRBJ2-7): EAGVAQSPRYKIIEKRQSVAFWCNPISGHATLYWYQQILGQGPKLLIQFQNNGVVDDSQLPKDRFSAERLKGVDSTLKIQPAKLEDSAVYLCASSLDGRAYEQYFGPGTRLTVT.

This CDR3 is CASSLAGAAHTNTGELFF. In nucleotides, the CDR3 is TGCGCCAGCAGCTTGGCCGGAGCGGCACATACGAACACCGGGGAGCTGTTTTTT. The chain employs TRBV5-1 and TRBJ2-2; perhaps TRBD2 as D (5 bases). Germline V gene lookup returns CDR1 SGHRS and CDR2 YFSETQ. V was clipped by 0 bases and J by 0 bases, with 15 bases between them. The length of the CDR3 is 18 residues. The full variable domain, completed using reference TRBV5-1 and TRBJ2-2, is KAGVTQTPRYLIKTRGQQVTLSCSPISGHRSVSWYQQTPGQGLQFLFEYFSETQRNKGNFPGRFSGRQFSNSRSEMNVSTLELGDSALYLCASSLAGAAHTNTGELFFGEGSRLTVL.

This clone was counted only a few times. The J gene is TRBJ1-2, the V gene TRBV29-1, with D possibly being TRBD1 (5 bases). The length of the CDR3 is 13 residues. Trimming took 5 bases from V and 2 from J, leaving 12 bases between them. CDR1 is SQVTM, CDR2 ANQGSEA, per germline. CDR3 nucleotide sequence: TGCAGCGTTCGGCGGGACGAGAACTATGGCTACACCTTC. It encodes CSVRRDENYGYTF.

The chain uses TRBV7-2 and TRBJ2-7; D remains unclear. The CDR3 has 17 residues. V lost 0 bases and J lost 3, with 18 bases in between. Germline V gene sequence: CDR1 SGHTA, CDR2 FQGNSA. The CDR3: CASSLAAAVRSRYEQYF. The CDR3 DNA reads as TGTGCCAGCAGCTTAGCGGCGGCAGTAAGAAGCCGCTACGAGCAGTACTTC.

This clone was observed once. This chain joins TRBV7-2 and TRBJ2-1; TRBD1 agrees at 8 bases. This CDR3 is built from 15 residues. Germline CDR1 is SGHTA and CDR2 is FQGNSA. The trim removed 4 bases at V and 9 bases at J, leaving 11 bases unmatched. CDR3 loop: CASSSRRGRFGEQFF. CDR3 nucleotide sequence: TGTGCCAGCAGCTCCCGCAGGGGGCGCTTTGGTGAGCAGTTCTTC.

V gene TRBV7-2 combines with J gene TRBJ2-1; D uncertain. The CDR3 loop spans 13 amino acids. Germline V lookup: CDR1 SGHTA, CDR2 FQGNSA. Trimming took off 4 bases at V and 3 bases at J, with 7 bases between the two ends. The DNA for the CDR3 is TGTGCCAGCAGCTCCCAGTTCTACAATGAGCAGTTCTTC. The encoded protein is CASSSQFYNEQFF. The variable domain in full, with the rest retrieved from reference TRBV7-2 and TRBJ2-1, is GAGVSQSPSNKVTEKGKDVELRCDPISGHTALYWYRQSLGQGLEFLIYFQGNSAPDKSGLPSDRFSAERTGGSVSTLTIQRTQQEDSAVYLCASSSQFYNEQFFGPGTRLTVL.

The chain is built from TRBV19 and TRBJ2-1, with D possibly matching TRBD2 (5 bases). This CDR3 is built from 14 residues. V was shortened by 4 bases and J by 9 bases, with 16 bases between the two germline ends. Germline V CDR1 and CDR2: LNHDA, SQIVND (reference sequence). The CDR3 DNA sequence: TGTGCCAGTAGTAGTACGAGGGTTGGAGGTGAGCAGTTCTTC. It codes for CASSSTRVGGEQFF.

This clone was found many times. The chain carries TRBV4-3 and TRBJ1-2; TRBD1 matches 7 bases. After removal of 4 bases from V and 7 bases from J, the junction contained 15 bases not matched to a gene. Germline V gene lookup returns CDR1 LGHNA and CDR2 YSLEER. The CDR3 sequence is 16 residues long. For the CDR3, the DNA is TGCGCCAGCAGCCCAGGGACAGCGACCGTACCCCGTGGCTACACCTTC. As protein: CASSPGTATVPRGYTF.

Points on this clone: Other DNA sequences in the sample encode the same CDR3. The chain carries TRBV11-2 and TRBJ1-2; TRBD1 matches at 8 bases. The V and J ends lost 0 bases and 7 bases, in that order; junction bases with no gene match: 4. The CDR3 covers 14 residues. Germline V gene sequence: CDR1 SGHAT, CDR2 FQNNGV. In DNA, the CDR3 is TGTGCCAGCAGCTTAGACAGGGGGCGTTTTGGCTACACCTTC. Its protein product is CASSLDRGRFGYTF.

This chain connects TRBV6-5 to TRBJ2-3; D may be TRBD1 (6 bases). The CDR3 runs to 13 residues. CDR1 is MNHEY, CDR2 SVGAGI, per germline. Trimming left V 6 bases short and J 4 bases short, with 11 bases between. The DNA for the CDR3 is TGTGCCAGCAGCCGCGACAGGTCAGATACGCAGTATTTT. The encoded protein is CASSRDRSDTQYF.

V and J are TRBV5-6 and TRBJ1-5; D is perhaps TRBD1 (5 bases). The germline V gene has CDR1 SGHDT and CDR2 YYEEEE. CDR3 length equals 13 residues. V lost 4 bases, J lost 11 bases, and 16 bases lay in between. The CDR3 spells CASSEDGGLAQHF. The CDR3, as DNA: TGTGCCAGCAGCGAAGACGGGGGGTTAGCCCAGCATTTT.

V gene TRBV7-9 combines with J gene TRBJ2-5; D unclear. The CDR3 has 11 residues. Per the germline V gene, CDR1 is SEHNR and CDR2 is FQNEAQ (reference sequence). V lost 5 bases and J 4 bases, leaving 5 bases between the germline ends. CDR3 bases: TGTGCCAGCAGCCAAGCAGAGACCCAGTACTTC. Protein: CASSQAETQYF.

Only a few counts were recorded for this clone. The V gene is TRBV5-6, the J gene TRBJ1-1; D is uncertain. Germline CDR1 is SGHDT and CDR2 is YYEEEE. The CDR3 length is 14 residues. Trimming stripped 2 bases from V and 8 bases from J, with 16 bases between. The CDR3 sequence: CASSFLGWAQEAFF. The CDR3 DNA sequence: TGTGCCAGCAGCTTCCTCGGGTGGGCCCAAGAAGCTTTCTTT.

This rearrangement joins TRBV7-9 to TRBJ1-4, with no clear D. The CDR3 sequence is 13 residues long. Between the trimmed V and J ends, which lost 10 bases and 5 bases, there was a span of 14 bases. Germline-derived CDR1 and CDR2 are SEHNR and FQNEAQ (reference sequence). In DNA form, the CDR3 reads TGTGCCACCATCCCGGCAGGCAATGAAAAACTGTTTTTT. This codes for CATIPAGNEKLFF.